This T cell receptor beta chain was documented in a study of blood T cell repertoires in COVID-19. As for the study in general: In each case, the material was cDNA or gDNA derived from T cells, B-cell-depleted T cells, or PBMCs.

In the original analysis: Estimation of nucleated cell counts relied on the amplification of reference gene primers. TCRdb's table, derived via immunoSEQ multiplex PCR, lists solely in-frame clones and lacks some. For V, J and clone size, that table is used; D and trimming come from the DNA. The data show about 170,000 clones, over 80% seen once. One Seattle source followed patients from active infection through their disease course. Germline V lookup: CDR1 SGHRS, CDR2 YFSETQ. The V segment lost 4 bases and the J segment 2 bases; nucleotides outside the gene matches: 11. This CDR3 contains 18 residues.

The genes are TRBV5-1 and TRBJ2-5, with 13 bases identical to TRBD2. The origin of this receptor is a woman of 80 years or more with COVID-19, enrolled during active disease. Sample: peripheral blood. Here the CDR3 DNA reads TGCGCCAGCAGCCGGGGACTAGCGGGGAGAGGGGTTCAAGAGACCCAGTACTTC. Translating it yields CASSRGLAGRGVQETQYF.